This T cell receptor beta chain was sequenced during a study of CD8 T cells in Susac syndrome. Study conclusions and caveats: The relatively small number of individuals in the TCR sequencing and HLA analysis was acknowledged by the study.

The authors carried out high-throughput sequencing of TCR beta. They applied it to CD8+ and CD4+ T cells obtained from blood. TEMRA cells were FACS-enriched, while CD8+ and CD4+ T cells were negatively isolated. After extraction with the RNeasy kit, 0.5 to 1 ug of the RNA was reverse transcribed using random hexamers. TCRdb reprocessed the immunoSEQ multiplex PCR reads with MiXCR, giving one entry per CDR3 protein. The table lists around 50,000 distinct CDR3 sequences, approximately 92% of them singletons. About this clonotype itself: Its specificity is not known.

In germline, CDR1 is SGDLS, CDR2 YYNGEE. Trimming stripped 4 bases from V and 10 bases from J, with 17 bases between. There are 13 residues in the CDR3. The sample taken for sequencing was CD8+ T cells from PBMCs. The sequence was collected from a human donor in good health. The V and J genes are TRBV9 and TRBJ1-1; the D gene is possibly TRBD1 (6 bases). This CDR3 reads CASSPLGGQGAFF. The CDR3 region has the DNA TGTGCCAGCAGCCCTCTGGGGGGCCAGGGAGCTTTCTTT.